Below are 15 T cell receptor beta chains sequenced from a single sample in a study of cytomegalovirus exposure and HLA in healthy donors. Primers included in the PCR were 60 Vbeta and 13 Jbeta primers. Assay used: immunoSEQ multiplex PCR; TCRdb lists only in-frame clones, some missing. Found here are about 130,000 clones, approximately 85% of them singletons; the top ten hold roughly 1.7%. Source material: PBMCs. The receptor source for this set is a boy aged 5-17 years in good health and CMV-seronegative.

In DNA, the CDR3 is TGTGCCAGTAGCAAGGGACTAGCGGGATCCTACGAGCAGTACTTC. It encodes CASSKGLAGSYEQYF. V usage is TRBV19 and J usage is TRBJ2-5, with 13 bases lining up with TRBD2. The J call may be mistaken, given a closer DNA end match to TRBJ2-7. This CDR3 has 15 residues. Looked up from germline, CDR1 is LNHDA and CDR2 is SQIVND (reference sequence).

The sample holds a few counts of this clone. The gene calls are TRBV5-5 and TRBJ1-1, with 7 bases identical to TRBD1. Germline trimming cut 2 bases from V and 4 bases from J; bases unmatched to any gene: 2. Germline values: CDR1 SGHKS, CDR2 YYEKEE (reference sequence). CDR3 length: 13 amino acids. DNA of the CDR3: TGTGCCAGCAGCTTTAACAGGGGCACTGAAGCTTTCTTT. Protein sequence: CASSFNRGTEAFF.

The CDR3 here is CASSLLQGKDTQYF. The CDR3 coding sequence is TGTGCCAGCAGCTTACTACAGGGGAAGGATACGCAGTATTTT. The rearrangement uses TRBV7-3 and TRBJ2-3; 7 positions agree with TRBD1. V shed 2 bases and J 6 bases; nucleotides not matched to a gene: 5. Germline V gene sequence: CDR1 SGHTA, CDR2 FQGTGA. The CDR3 has 14 residues.

The gene calls are TRBV7-7 and TRBJ2-7; D remains unclear. Germline V gene lookup returns CDR1 SSHAT and CDR2 FNYEAQ (reference sequence). The CDR3 is 13 residues long. V shed 5 bases and J shed 0 bases, with 8 bases lying between them. CDR3 DNA sequence: TGTGCCAGCAGCGCACAGAGCTCCTACGAGCAGTACTTC. Residues: CASSAQSSYEQYF.

The V and J genes are TRBV6-4 and TRBJ2-2, with TRBD1 as a possible D gene (5 bases). Per the germline V gene, CDR1 is MRHNA and CDR2 is SNTAGT. The CDR3 extends over 14 amino acids. Trimming cost V 0 bases and J 3 bases, with 5 bases left between them. CDR3 amino acids: CASSDSQDTGELFF. CDR3 coding DNA: TGTGCCAGCAGTGACTCACAGGACACCGGGGAGCTGTTTTTT.

V and J are TRBV7-9 and TRBJ2-1; 7 bases align to TRBD2. Looked up from germline, CDR1 is SEHNR and CDR2 is FQNEAQ (reference sequence). The CDR3 sequence is 13 residues long. The ends lost 8 bases at V and 4 bases at J; junction bases unmatched: 5. CDR3 nucleotides: TGTGCCAGCGGGCGTAGCGGGTACAATGAGCAGTTCTTC. The encoded protein is CASGRSGYNEQFF.

This rearrangement joins TRBV19 to TRBJ1-3, with D hard to call. Per the germline V gene, CDR1 is LNHDA and CDR2 is SQIVND (reference sequence). The CDR3 sequence is 14 residues long. Between the trimmed V and J ends, which lost 3 bases and 1 base, there was a span of 7 bases. CDR3: CASSIRGSGNTIYF. The CDR3 DNA sequence: TGTGCCAGTAGTATTCGCGGTTCTGGAAACACCATATATTTT.

The chain is built from TRBV4-3 and TRBJ2-6; D is possibly TRBD2 (5 bases). Germline assignment: CDR1 LGHNA and CDR2 YSLEER. The CDR3 covers 15 residues. V lost 2 bases, J lost 1 base, and 6 bases lay in between. CDR3 residues: CASSQTGSGANVLTF. CDR3 coding DNA: TGCGCCAGCAGCCAAACGGGGTCTGGGGCCAACGTCCTGACTTTC.

V gene TRBV5-1 combines with J gene TRBJ1-1; TRBD1 is a possible D gene (5 bases). Trimming cost V 0 bases and J 6 bases, with 12 bases left between them. This CDR3 contains 14 residues. Germline loops: CDR1 SGHRS, CDR2 YFSETQ. CDR3 nucleotides: TGCGCCAGCAGCTTGGGGGGGGATTGGGCTGAAGCTTTCTTT. It translates to CASSLGGDWAEAFF.

The chain links TRBV6-5 to TRBJ1-6, with TRBD1 matching over 8 bases. Germline V gene lookup returns CDR1 MNHEY and CDR2 SVGAGI. The CDR3 contains 15 residues. With 2 bases clipped from V and 8 bases from J, the junction kept 5 bases outside the gene matches. CDR3 protein: CASSYGRGLYSPLHF. The DNA for the CDR3 is TGTGCCAGCAGTTACGGCAGGGGGCTTTATTCACCCCTCCACTTT.

The chain recombines TRBV4-1 with TRBJ2-1, with TRBD1 identical over 10 bases. V shed 0 bases, J shed 5 bases, and the junction held 4 bases outside the gene matches. The CDR3 consists of 16 residues. Germline-derived CDR1 and CDR2 are MGHRA and YSYEKL. In DNA form, the CDR3 reads TGCGCCAGCAGCCAAGATGTTGGGACAGGGGACAATGAGCAGTTCTTC. It codes for CASSQDVGTGDNEQFF.

The V and J genes are TRBV7-8 and TRBJ2-7; 13 bases fit TRBD2. V gave up 5 bases and J gave up 2 bases; unmatched junction bases: 9. Germline V CDR1 and CDR2: SGHVS, FQNEAQ. The CDR3 extends over 17 amino acids. The CDR3 reads CASSPGLAGEGPYEQYF. The CDR3 coding sequence is TGTGCCAGCAGCCCCGGACTAGCGGGAGAGGGCCCCTACGAGCAGTACTTC.

This clone was observed once. V usage is TRBV2 and J usage is TRBJ1-3; D remains unclear. The CDR3 has 12 amino acids. V lost 6 bases and J 4 bases, leaving 7 bases between the germline ends. From germline, CDR1 is SNHLY and CDR2 FYNNEI. The CDR3 sequence: CASSPQGNTIYF. Written as DNA, the CDR3 is TGTGCCAGCAGCCCACAAGGAAACACCATATATTTT. Combining the CDR3 with reference TRBV2 and TRBJ1-3 gives the whole variable domain EPEVTQTPSHQVTQMGQEVILRCVPISNHLYFYWYRQILGQKVEFLVSFYNNEISEKSEIFDDQFSVERPDGSNFTLKIRSTKLEDSAMYFCASSPQGNTIYFGEGSWLTVV.

The rearrangement joins TRBV14 to TRBJ1-1, with 10 bases lining up with TRBD1. Germline loops: CDR1 SGHDN, CDR2 FVKESK. V trimming: 4 bases; J trimming: 2 bases; junction bases outside the gene matches: 4. The CDR3 has 15 amino acids. The CDR3 sequence is CASSLGTGANTEAFF. CDR3 nucleotide sequence: TGTGCCAGCAGCCTAGGGACAGGGGCCAACACTGAAGCTTTCTTT.

This clone was picked up one time. The genes are TRBV18 and TRBJ2-1, with 11 bases lining up with TRBD2. Germline V gene lookup returns CDR1 KGHSH and CDR2 LQKENI. The ends lost 3 bases at V and 6 bases at J; junction bases unmatched: 1. The CDR3 contains 14 residues. The CDR3 sequence: CASSPSGGANEQFF. CDR3 nucleotide sequence: TGTGCCAGCTCACCTAGCGGGGGGGCCAATGAGCAGTTCTTC.